Below, 14 T cell receptor beta chains from the same sample are listed, as sequenced in a study of molecular identifiers for immune sequencing clone quantification. TCRdb processed the PCR reads anew with MiXCR; each CDR3 protein has one entry. The table shows about half a million distinct CDR3 sequences, with around 25% occurring only once. Material: naive CD8+ T cells from blood, with Jurkat cell RNA spiked in. Subset here: FACS-sorted CD8+CD4-CCR7+CD45RA+ naive T cells. Receptor source: a human donor in good health. Some libraries in this study had Jurkat cell RNA spiked in.

This clonotype was seen a few times. The chain carries TRBV7-6 and TRBJ2-6, with 7 bases aligning to TRBD2. The germline CDR1 and CDR2 sequences are SGHVS and FNYEAQ. The CDR3 covers 18 residues. J gave up 0 bases and V 5 bases, and 10 bases lay outside the gene matches. CDR3 DNA sequence: TGTGCCAGCAGCGGAGGACGGGGGGAAATCTCTGGGGCCAACGTCCTGACTTTC. Amino acid sequence: CASSGGRGEISGANVLTF.

The sample holds a few counts of this clonotype. The chain combines TRBV4-1 with TRBJ2-1, with 10 bases identical to TRBD2. J was trimmed by 9 bases and V by 4 bases; bases with no gene match: 9. Germline V gene lookup returns CDR1 MGHRA and CDR2 YSYEKL. The CDR3 has 15 residues. CDR3 nucleotide sequence: TGCGCCAGCAGCCCTGCTAGCGGGAGAGGAGGTGAGCAGTTCTTC. Translated: CASSPASGRGGEQFF.

A few counts support this clonotype. The chain carries TRBV4-3 and TRBJ2-2, with 8 bases aligning to TRBD2. Germline V gene data show CDR1 as LGHNA and CDR2 as YSLEER. CDR3 length: 19 residues. V shed 0 bases, J shed 6 bases, and the junction held 15 bases outside the gene matches. The DNA for the CDR3 is TGCGCCAGCAGCCAAGAGTTCCCCCTGGGGAGCGGGAGAGCCGGGGAGCTGTTTTTT. This encodes CASSQEFPLGSGRAGELFF.

This clonotype was found many times. V gene TRBV7-9 combines with J gene TRBJ1-5; TRBD1 aligns across 10 bases. This CDR3 region has 14 residues. V dropped 7 bases and J dropped 6; count of bases not matched to a gene: 6. Germline V lookup: CDR1 SEHNR, CDR2 FQNEAQ (reference sequence). The CDR3 DNA reads TGTGCCAGCACGGGGGACAGGGGAGGTCAGCCCCAGCATTTT. This codes for CASTGDRGGQPQHF.

CDR3 protein: CASLNQAGGDAYF. The CDR3 bases are TGTGCCAGCCTAAATCAGGCCGGGGGTGATGCGTATTTT. The chain links TRBV6-2 or TRBV6-3 to TRBJ2-3; TRBD2 is a possible D gene (6 bases). Trimming took off 8 bases at V and 14 bases at J, with 23 bases between the two ends. Per the germline V gene, CDR1 is MNHEY and CDR2 is SVGEGT. CDR3 length: 13 residues.

CDR3 DNA: TGTGCCAGCAGTTACGGTCTACCCCAGGAGAGCGAGCAGTACTTC. Translated, it gives CASSYGLPQESEQYF. This chain connects TRBV6-5 to TRBJ2-7, with D uncertain. CDR1 is MNHEY, CDR2 SVGAGI, per germline. The ends were cut back, 2 bases at V and 6 bases at J, with 17 bases in the middle. The CDR3 totals 15 residues.

The V gene is TRBV9, the J gene TRBJ2-1; TRBD1 agrees at 7 bases. Germline values: CDR1 SGDLS, CDR2 YYNGEE. This CDR3 comprises 16 residues. The V gene end was trimmed by 3 bases and the J gene end by 1 base; junction bases not matched to a gene: 7. CDR3 residues: CASSANYRGSYNEQFF. DNA for the CDR3: TGTGCCAGCAGCGCCAATTACAGGGGTTCCTACAATGAGCAGTTCTTC.

This clonotype has at least ten counts. The chain has TRBV14 and TRBJ2-5; no reliable D call. V lost 1 base to trimming and J lost 5 bases, with 14 bases between them. The CDR3 totals 15 residues. Germline lookup yields CDR1 SGHDN and CDR2 FVKESK. The CDR3: CASSQGSHLMETQYF. In DNA form, the CDR3 reads TGTGCCAGCAGCCAAGGTTCCCATCTTATGGAGACCCAGTACTTC. The full variable domain, in which reference TRBV14 and TRBJ2-5 provide the parts outside the CDR3, is EAGVTQFPSHSVIEKGQTVTLRCDPISGHDNLYWYRRVMGKEIKFLLHFVKESKQDESGMPNNRFLAERTGGTYSTLKVQPAELEDSGVYFCASSQGSHLMETQYFGPGTRLLVL.

V usage is TRBV3-1 and J usage is TRBJ2-7, with a possible D match to TRBD2 (5 bases). Trimming removed 1 base at V and 0 bases at J, with 10 bases between. CDR3 length equals 15 residues. Germline V gene lookup returns CDR1 LGHDT and CDR2 YNNKEL (reference sequence). The CDR3 coding sequence is TGTGCCAGCAGCCAAGTAGGAGGCGCCTCCTACGAGCAGTACTTC. This codes for CASSQVGGASYEQYF.

Concerning this clonotype itself: Sequence at one end of the junction differs from germline and may be a read error. V usage is TRBV29-1 and J usage is TRBJ1-1, with 7 bases lining up with TRBD1. The CDR3 is 13 residues long. Germline V lookup: CDR1 SQVTM, CDR2 ANQGSEA. This CDR3 is CSVATGMNTGAFF. The CDR3 nucleotides are TGCAGTGTCGCGACAGGGATGAACACTGGAGCTTTCTTT. Combining the CDR3 with reference TRBV29-1 and TRBJ1-1 gives the whole variable domain SAVISQKPSRDICQRGTSLTIQCQVDSQVTMMFWYRQQPGQSLTLIATANQGSEATYESGFVIDKFPISRPNLTFSTLTVSNMSPEDSSIYLCSVATGMNTGAFFGQGTRLTVV.

This clonotype has only a few counts. This chain links TRBV12-3 or TRBV12-4 with TRBJ2-2; D is unresolved. V was cut by 6 bases and J by 2 bases, with 7 bases left in between. The CDR3 sequence is 13 residues long. CDR3 in amino acids: CASSTQNTGELFF. CDR3 bases: TGTGCCAGCAGCACCCAAAACACCGGGGAGCTGTTTTTT.

This clonotype has ten or more counts. The chain couples TRBV4-1 to TRBJ1-1; possibly TRBD1 for D (5 bases). Germline-derived CDR1 and CDR2 are MGHRA and YSYEKL. The CDR3 extends over 14 amino acids. Trimming stripped 4 bases from V and 2 bases from J, with 11 bases between. The CDR3 sequence is CASSRRGANTEAFF. CDR3 in DNA: TGCGCCAGCAGCCGTCGAGGGGCTAACACTGAAGCTTTCTTT.

This clonotype showed up many times. Mismatch with germline at one junction end may stem from a read error. This sequence joins TRBV27 and TRBJ1-5, with D unresolved. CDR3 length equals 13 residues. The germline gives CDR1 MNHEY, CDR2 SMNVEV (reference sequence). The CDR3: CASSLSGNQPQHF. The DNA of the CDR3 is TGTGCCAGCAGCTTATCGGGAAATCAGCCCCAGCATTTT.

V is TRBV13 and J is TRBJ2-1, with no clear D. Germline V gene lookup returns CDR1 PRHDT and CDR2 FYEKMQ (reference sequence). Trimming left V 4 bases short and J 3 bases short, with 16 bases between. CDR3 size: 16 residues. The CDR3 coding sequence is TGTGCCAGCAGCTCCCAGCCCACGCCGGGCTACAATGAGCAGTTCTTC. This codes for CASSSQPTPGYNEQFF.